One and the same sample provided the 22 T cell receptor beta chains below, sequenced in a study of blood T cell repertoires in COVID-19. The method was immunoSEQ multiplex PCR; TCRdb's version includes in-frame clones alone and lacks a portion of them. The table lists approximately 280,000 clones, 70% to 90% of them singletons. What was sequenced was peripheral blood. The receptors come from a woman aged 65 to 85 with acute or convalescent COVID-19.

The chain uses TRBV2 and TRBJ2-2; possible D gene TRBD1, 6 bases. This CDR3 comprises 14 residues. Germline lookup yields CDR1 SNHLY and CDR2 FYNNEI. V was pared by 6 bases and J by 2 bases, with 10 bases between. CDR3 sequence reads: CASRDSFNTGELFF. In DNA form, the CDR3 reads TGTGCCAGCAGGGACAGCTTCAACACCGGGGAGCTGTTTTTT.

This clone appeared a few times. The J gene is TRBJ1-2, the V gene TRBV2; no reliable D call. V lost 6 bases, J lost 1 base, and 9 bases lay in between. Germline-derived CDR1 and CDR2 are SNHLY and FYNNEI. This CDR3 is 13 amino acids long. CDR3 residues: CASSPQLNYGYTF. The DNA of the CDR3 is TGTGCCAGCAGCCCTCAACTTAACTATGGCTACACCTTC.

This sequence joins TRBV12-5 and TRBJ1-1; TRBD1 aligns across 11 bases. The CDR3 loop spans 16 amino acids. V shed 1 base, J shed 1 base, and the junction held 2 bases outside the gene matches. The germline CDR1 and CDR2 sequences are LGHNT and FRNRAP. The CDR3 nucleotides are TGTGCTAGTGGTTTGGGGGACAGGGGGACGAACACTGAAGCTTTCTTT. Its protein is CASGLGDRGTNTEAFF.

The V call is TRBV3-1 (or the pseudogene TRBV3-2), the J call TRBJ1-3; 8 nucleotides align to TRBD1. The CDR3 has 18 amino acids. CDR1 is LGHDT and CDR2 is YNNKEL in the germline V gene (reference sequence). The V and J ends lost 4 bases and 0 bases, in that order; junction bases with no gene match: 11. This CDR3 is CASSRGPDRAFSGNTIYF. DNA of the CDR3: TGTGCCAGCAGCCGAGGCCCGGACAGGGCCTTCTCTGGAAACACCATATATTTT.

V gene TRBV5-1 combines with J gene TRBJ1-3, with D perhaps matching TRBD1 (5 bases). V was pared by 7 bases and J by 2 bases, with 19 bases between. Germline CDR1 reads SGHRS; CDR2 reads YFSETQ. This CDR3 contains 16 residues. The CDR3 sequence is CASARRAQGTGNTIYF. Here the CDR3 DNA reads TGCGCCAGCGCCCGGAGGGCCCAGGGCACTGGAAACACCATATATTTT.

The CDR3 nucleotides are TGCAGTGCTAGGATTGGGGACTCGCAGTATTTT. It translates to CSARIGDSQYF. This chain joins TRBV20-1 and TRBJ2-3; D is perhaps TRBD2 (6 bases). Trimming removed 3 bases at V and 10 bases at J, with 11 bases between. The germline gives CDR1 DFQATT, CDR2 SNEGSKA (reference sequence). The CDR3 runs to 11 residues.

CDR3 in DNA: TGTGCCAGCAGCCTTACAGAGGCGGGGGGCTACACCTTC. Protein: CASSLTEAGGYTF. This chain joins TRBV5-5 and TRBJ1-2; unclear D gene. Looked up from germline, CDR1 is SGHKS and CDR2 is YYEKEE (reference sequence). Trimming cost V 4 bases and J 8 bases, with 15 bases left between them. The CDR3 loop spans 13 amino acids.

The chain recombines TRBV6-5 with TRBJ2-2; TRBD2 is a possible D gene (6 bases). The germline V gene encodes CDR1 MNHEY and CDR2 SVGAGI. V dropped 5 bases and J dropped 5 bases, with 15 bases sitting between them. The CDR3 length is 15 residues. In DNA, the CDR3 is TGTGCCAGCAGTCCCGGGACTTTGGGGACCGGGGAGCTGTTTTTT. It encodes CASSPGTLGTGELFF.

The rearrangement uses TRBV27 and TRBJ2-7; a possible D gene is TRBD1 (5 bases). V was shortened by 3 bases and J by 5 bases, with 11 bases between the two germline ends. The CDR3 sequence is 13 residues long. CDR1 and CDR2 from the germline V gene are MNHEY and SMNVEV (reference sequence). CDR3 nucleotides: TGTGCCAGCAGTTTTGGGGCAGGGCACGAGCAGTACTTC. As protein: CASSFGAGHEQYF.

The rearrangement joins TRBV2 to TRBJ1-2; TRBD1 might be the D (6 bases). Deletions cut 4 bases from V and 3 bases from J, with 9 bases between. Germline V lookup: CDR1 SNHLY, CDR2 FYNNEI. The CDR3 has 13 amino acids. The CDR3 coding sequence is TGTGCCAGCAGTGTCGGGGGGCACTATGGCTACACCTTC. It specifies CASSVGGHYGYTF.

This chain connects TRBV6-5 to TRBJ1-2; D gene ambiguous. Trimming stripped 6 bases from V and 2 bases from J, with 10 bases between. Germline CDR1 and CDR2: MNHEY and SVGAGI. This CDR3 comprises 13 residues. The CDR3 nucleotides read TGTGCCAGCAGCCTGACTCAGAACTATGGCTACACCTTC. Translated: CASSLTQNYGYTF.

The chain combines TRBV18 with TRBJ2-3; D might be TRBD2 (5 bases). The CDR3 loop spans 12 amino acids. Germline V lookup: CDR1 KGHSH, CDR2 LQKENI. Trimming pared 3 bases from V and 6 bases from J, leaving 7 bases between. As DNA, the CDR3 is TGTGCCAGCTCACCCTCGGGGGATACGCAGTATTTT. It is translated as CASSPSGDTQYF.

This clone was seen only once. V and J are TRBV9 and TRBJ1-1; unclear D gene. V was shortened by 0 bases and J by 6 bases, with 6 bases between the two germline ends. CDR3 size: 12 residues. CDR1 and CDR2 from the germline V gene are SGDLS and YYNGEE. CDR3 sequence: CASSVERAEAFF. The DNA of the CDR3 is TGTGCCAGCAGCGTAGAGAGGGCTGAAGCTTTCTTT.

This chain joins TRBV13 and TRBJ2-7; D is perhaps TRBD2 (7 bases). Germline CDR1 and CDR2: PRHDT and FYEKMQ (reference sequence). Trimming shortened V by 7 bases and J by 6 bases, and 16 bases separated the two germline ends. CDR3 length: 13 amino acids. CDR3 DNA sequence: TGTGCCAGCACGGCCCTCGCGGGGGCCGAGCAGTACTTC. Protein product: CASTALAGAEQYF.

V usage is TRBV7-9 and J usage is TRBJ1-1; TRBD1 aligns across 9 bases. The V segment lost 5 bases and the J segment 5 bases; nucleotides outside the gene matches: 9. The CDR3 runs 15 residues. CDR1 and CDR2 (germline): SEHNR, FQNEAQ (reference sequence). The CDR3 DNA follows: TGTGCCAGCAGCCGAAACAGGGGGCGTCGAACTGAAGCTTTCTTT. Its protein is CASSRNRGRRTEAFF.

Only a few counts were recorded for this clone. The V gene is TRBV28, the J gene TRBJ1-5; possible D gene TRBD1, 5 bases. The CDR3 length is 13 residues. CDR1 is MDHEN and CDR2 is SYDVKM in the germline V gene. V was clipped by 8 bases and J by 1 base, with 9 bases between them. In DNA, the CDR3 is TGTGCCAGCGCGACAGCCAGCAATCAGCCCCAGCATTTT. Translated, it gives CASATASNQPQHF.

The chain combines TRBV7-2 with TRBJ1-2; D possibly corresponds to TRBD1 (6 bases). The germline V and J ends were trimmed by 6 bases and 4 bases, with 9 bases remaining between them. The length of the CDR3 is 12 residues. The germline gives CDR1 SGHTA, CDR2 FQGNSA. The CDR3 DNA follows: TGTGCCAGCAGTTTCAGGGGCTATGGCTACACCTTC. This encodes CASSFRGYGYTF.

This clone was detected a few times. The CDR3 spells CASSPGQGAQNLFF. The DNA of the CDR3 is TGTGCCAGTAGTCCGGGACAGGGGGCGCAGAACCTGTTTTTT. The chain is built from TRBV19 and TRBJ1-4, with 12 bases identical to TRBD1. CDR3 length equals 14 residues. Germline CDR1 LNHDA, CDR2 SQIVND (reference sequence). Trimming cost V 5 bases and J 14 bases; bases outside gene matches: 9.

The gene calls are TRBV7-9 and TRBJ1-1; TRBD1 aligns across 7 bases. Germline lookup yields CDR1 SEHNR and CDR2 FQNEAQ (reference sequence). The CDR3 runs to 13 residues. V lost 5 bases and J lost 7; bases outside the gene matches: 7. The CDR3 DNA is TGTGCCAGCAGCCCGGCGACAGGGTTTGAAGCTTTCTTT. It translates to CASSPATGFEAFF.

The chain carries TRBV27 and TRBJ1-2; 7 bases map to TRBD1. V lost 5 bases, J lost 4 bases, and 4 bases stayed unmatched. Germline V gives CDR1 MNHEY, CDR2 SMNVEV (reference sequence). CDR3 length equals 13 residues. This CDR3 reads CASSLKGAYGYTF. The CDR3 nucleotides are TGTGCCAGCAGTCTCAAGGGGGCCTATGGCTACACCTTC.

The chain carries TRBV4-2 and TRBJ1-2; D is uncertain. V lost 4 bases to trimming and J lost 2 bases, with 11 bases between them. The CDR3 is 14 amino acids. The germline gives CDR1 LGHNA, CDR2 YNFKEQ. CDR3 nucleotide sequence: TGTGCCAGCAGCCCGAGACCGGGAAACTATGGCTACACCTTC. It yields the protein CASSPRPGNYGYTF.

The chain recombines TRBV5-4 with TRBJ2-3; D remains ambiguous. CDR3 length: 15 residues. The ends were cut back, 3 bases at V and 1 base at J, with 12 bases in the middle. Germline lookup yields CDR1 SGHNT and CDR2 YYREEE (reference sequence). The CDR3 nucleotides read TGTGCCAGCAGCTCCTCGCTAACCCGCACAGATACGCAGTATTTT. Encoded protein: CASSSSLTRTDTQYF.